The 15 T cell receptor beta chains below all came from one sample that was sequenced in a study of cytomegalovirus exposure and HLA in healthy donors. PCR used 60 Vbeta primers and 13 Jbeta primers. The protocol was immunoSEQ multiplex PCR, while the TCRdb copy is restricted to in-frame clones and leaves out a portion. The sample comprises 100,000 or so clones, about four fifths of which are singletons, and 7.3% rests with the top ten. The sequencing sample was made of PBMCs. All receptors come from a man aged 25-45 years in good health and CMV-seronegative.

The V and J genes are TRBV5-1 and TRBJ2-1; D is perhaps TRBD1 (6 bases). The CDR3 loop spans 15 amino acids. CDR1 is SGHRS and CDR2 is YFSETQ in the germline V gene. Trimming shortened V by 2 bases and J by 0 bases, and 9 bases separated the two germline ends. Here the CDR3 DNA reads TGCGCCAGCAGCTTAGACAGGAGCTCCTACAATGAGCAGTTCTTC. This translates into CASSLDRSSYNEQFF.

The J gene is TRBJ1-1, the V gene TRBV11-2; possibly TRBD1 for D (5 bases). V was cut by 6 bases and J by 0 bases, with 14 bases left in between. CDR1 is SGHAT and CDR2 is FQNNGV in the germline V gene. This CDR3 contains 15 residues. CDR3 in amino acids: CASRPVGGMNTEAFF. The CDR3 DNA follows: TGTGCCAGCAGGCCCGTGGGGGGAATGAACACTGAAGCTTTCTTT.

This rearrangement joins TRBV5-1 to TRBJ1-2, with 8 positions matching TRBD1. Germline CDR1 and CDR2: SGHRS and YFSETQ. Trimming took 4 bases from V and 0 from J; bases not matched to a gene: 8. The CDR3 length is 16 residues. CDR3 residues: CASSPGQGDANYGYTF. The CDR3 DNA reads TGCGCCAGCAGCCCTGGACAGGGCGATGCTAACTATGGCTACACCTTC. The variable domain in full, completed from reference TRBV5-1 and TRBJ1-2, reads KAGVTQTPRYLIKTRGQQVTLSCSPISGHRSVSWYQQTPGQGLQFLFEYFSETQRNKGNFPGRFSGRQFSNSRSEMNVSTLELGDSALYLCASSPGQGDANYGYTFGSGTRLTVV.

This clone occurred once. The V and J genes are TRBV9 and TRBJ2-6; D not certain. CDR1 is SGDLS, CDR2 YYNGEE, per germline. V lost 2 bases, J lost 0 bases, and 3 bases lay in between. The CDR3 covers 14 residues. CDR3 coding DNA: TGTGCCAGCAGCGTCTACTCTGGGGCCAACGTCCTGACTTTC. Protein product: CASSVYSGANVLTF. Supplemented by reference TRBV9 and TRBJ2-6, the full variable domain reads DSGVTQTPKHLITATGQRVTLRCSPRSGDLSVYWYQQSLDQGLQFLIQYYNGEERAKGNILERFSAQQFPDLHSELNLSSLELGDSALYFCASSVYSGANVLTFGAGSRLTVL.

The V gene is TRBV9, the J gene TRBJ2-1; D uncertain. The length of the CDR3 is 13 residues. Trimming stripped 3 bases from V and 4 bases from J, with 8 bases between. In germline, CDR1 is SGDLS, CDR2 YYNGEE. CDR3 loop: CASSATIYNEQFF. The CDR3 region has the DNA TGTGCCAGCAGCGCAACAATTTACAATGAGCAGTTCTTC.

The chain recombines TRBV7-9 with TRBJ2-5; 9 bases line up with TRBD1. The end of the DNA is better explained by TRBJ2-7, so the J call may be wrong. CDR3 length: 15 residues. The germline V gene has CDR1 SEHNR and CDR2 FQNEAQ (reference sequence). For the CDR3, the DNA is TGTGCCAGCAGGCCCTGGCGGGACAGGGCCTACGAGCAGTACTTC. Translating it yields CASRPWRDRAYEQYF.

The CDR3 coding sequence is TGTGCCTGGAGTCGGGTCGCACCTATGAACACTGAAGCTTTCTTT. Translation gives CAWSRVAPMNTEAFF. The V gene is TRBV30, the J gene TRBJ1-1; D is unclear. Germline loops: CDR1 GTSNPN, CDR2 SVGIG (reference sequence). The CDR3 is 15 amino acids. Trimming took off 2 bases at V and 0 bases at J, with 13 bases between the two ends.

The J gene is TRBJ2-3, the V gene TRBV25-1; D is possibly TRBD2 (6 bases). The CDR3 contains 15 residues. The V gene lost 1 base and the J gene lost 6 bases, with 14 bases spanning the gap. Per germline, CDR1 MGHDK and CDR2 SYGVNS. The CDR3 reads CASSEFGSGRDTQYF. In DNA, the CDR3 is TGTGCCAGCAGTGAATTTGGGTCAGGGAGGGATACGCAGTATTTT.

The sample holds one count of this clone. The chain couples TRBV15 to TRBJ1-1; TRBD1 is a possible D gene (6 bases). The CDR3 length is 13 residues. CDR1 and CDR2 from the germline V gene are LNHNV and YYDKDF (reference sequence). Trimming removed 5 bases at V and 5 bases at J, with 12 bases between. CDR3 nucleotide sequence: TGTGCCACCAGCGGTCAACAGGGAACTGAAGCTTTCTTT. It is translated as CATSGQQGTEAFF.

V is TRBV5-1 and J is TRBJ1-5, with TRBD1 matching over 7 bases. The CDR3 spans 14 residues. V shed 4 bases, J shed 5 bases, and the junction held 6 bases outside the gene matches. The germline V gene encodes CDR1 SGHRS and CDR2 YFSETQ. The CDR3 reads CASSRGGRDQPQHF. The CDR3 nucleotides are TGCGCCAGCAGCAGAGGGGGCCGTGATCAGCCCCAGCATTTT.

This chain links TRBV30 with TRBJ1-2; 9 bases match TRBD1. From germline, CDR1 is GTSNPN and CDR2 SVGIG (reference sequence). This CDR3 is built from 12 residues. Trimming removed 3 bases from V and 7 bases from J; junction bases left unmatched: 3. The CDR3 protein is CAWRQGAGGYTF. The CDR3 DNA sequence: TGTGCCTGGAGACAGGGGGCCGGTGGCTACACCTTC.

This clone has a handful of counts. This CDR3 is CASSAGGRNSPLHF. CDR3 sequence (DNA): TGTGCCAGCAGCGCCGGGGGTAGGAATTCACCCCTCCACTTT. The chain combines TRBV9 with TRBJ1-6, with D possibly being TRBD1 (5 bases). The CDR3 contains 14 residues. V shed 3 bases and J shed 7 bases, with 11 bases lying between them. Germline assignment: CDR1 SGDLS and CDR2 YYNGEE.

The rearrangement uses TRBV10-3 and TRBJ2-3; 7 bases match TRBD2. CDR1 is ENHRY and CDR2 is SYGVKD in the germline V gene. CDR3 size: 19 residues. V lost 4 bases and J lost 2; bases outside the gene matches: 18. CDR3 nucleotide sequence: TGTGCCATCAGTGGGGAGCTAGCGGCGGACACCCCTCTCACAGATACGCAGTATTTT. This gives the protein CAISGELAADTPLTDTQYF.

The CDR3 region has the DNA TGTGCCGACCTCTGGGGGAGGGCCAGCAATGAGCAGTTCTTC. This codes for CADLWGRASNEQFF. The V call is TRBV6-1, the J call TRBJ2-1, with 7 bases that match TRBD2. Germline CDR1 and CDR2: MNHNS and SASEGT. The CDR3 runs 14 residues. J gave up 6 bases and V 11 bases, and 13 bases lay outside the gene matches.

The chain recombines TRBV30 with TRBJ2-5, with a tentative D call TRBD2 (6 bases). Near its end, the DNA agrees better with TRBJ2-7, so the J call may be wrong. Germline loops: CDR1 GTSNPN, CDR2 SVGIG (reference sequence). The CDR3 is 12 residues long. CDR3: CAWAWRGYEQYF. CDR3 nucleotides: TGTGCCTGGGCCTGGAGGGGCTACGAGCAGTACTTC.